Below, 22 T cell receptor beta chains from the same sample are listed, as sequenced in a study of blood T cells in healthy people across ages. A J-beta primer mix and a sample-barcoded 5' primer were used in a second PCR of roughly 7 to 12 cycles. TCRdb independently ran MiXCR on the 5' RACE reads; one entry per CDR3 protein. The sample lists 850,000 to 1,000,000 distinct CDR3 sequences; 48% were seen once. Sequenced: blood. The source is a man under 40 in good health.

To note about this clonotype: A single base separates this from a much larger clone, so it may be a read error. The gene calls are TRBV7-3 and TRBJ2-3; a possible D gene is TRBD1 (6 bases). V gave up 3 bases and J gave up 2 bases, with 9 bases separating them. CDR1 and CDR2 (germline): SGHTA, FQGTGA. This CDR3 has 14 residues. This CDR3 reads CASSFRDNTDTQYF. DNA for the CDR3: TGTGCCAGCAGCTTCCGGGACAACACAGATACGCAGTATTTT.

This clonotype was observed a few times. The V and J genes are TRBV7-3 and TRBJ2-4; 8 nucleotides agree with TRBD1. Germline V gene data show CDR1 as SGHTA and CDR2 as FQGTGA. This CDR3 has 14 amino acids. The V and J ends lost 2 bases and 6 bases, in that order; junction bases with no gene match: 3. The CDR3 loop is CASSLGQGLNIQYF. Here the CDR3 DNA reads TGTGCCAGCAGCTTAGGACAGGGCCTAAACATTCAGTACTTC.

A few counts support this clonotype. The genes are TRBV20-1 and TRBJ2-6; D not resolved. The ends were cut back, 3 bases at V and 1 base at J, with 7 bases in the middle. The CDR3 consists of 14 residues. Germline CDR1 DFQATT, CDR2 SNEGSKA (reference sequence). CDR3 sequence reads: CSARSGSGANVLTF. CDR3 nucleotide sequence: TGCAGTGCTAGGAGTGGTTCTGGGGCCAACGTCCTGACTTTC.

The chain uses TRBV20-1 and TRBJ1-2, with D unclear. CDR1 is DFQATT and CDR2 is SNEGSKA in the germline V gene (reference sequence). V was trimmed by 6 bases and J by 8 bases, leaving 22 bases between them. This CDR3 region has 14 residues. CDR3 sequence (DNA): TGCAGTGCGGGTGGTTCTCCGACCCGCTCGGGCTACACCTTC. It encodes CSAGGSPTRSGYTF.

At least ten counts were recorded for this clonotype. The chain recombines TRBV20-1 with TRBJ2-5; a weak D match, TRBD1 (6 bases). This CDR3 spans 13 amino acids. Germline V gene lookup returns CDR1 DFQATT and CDR2 SNEGSKA (reference sequence). CDR3 in amino acids: CSLPRGSQETQYF. The CDR3 bases are TGCAGCCTCCCCAGGGGCTCCCAAGAGACCCAGTACTTC.

This clonotype was seen at least ten times. Being one base from a much bigger clone, this may be a read error. This chain connects TRBV11-3 to TRBJ2-3; no clear D gene. Looked up from germline, CDR1 is SGHNT and CDR2 is YENEEA. With 5 bases removed from V and 6 bases from J, the gap between germline ends came to 18 bases. The CDR3 is made up of 15 amino acids. The chain's CDR3 is CASSHTGGPGDTQYF. CDR3 DNA: TGTGCCAGCAGCCATACGGGCGGACCCGGGGATACGCAGTATTTT.

This chain uses TRBV7-2 with TRBJ1-2; no clear D. The V end was cut by 9 bases, the J end by 0 bases, with 11 bases between. The CDR3 sequence is 13 residues long. Per germline, CDR1 SGHTA and CDR2 FQGNSA. CDR3 region: CASQDGANYGYTF. The DNA of the CDR3 is TGTGCCAGTCAGGACGGGGCTAACTATGGCTACACCTTC.

This chain joins TRBV3-1 and TRBJ1-5; D unclear. Germline CDR1 is LGHDT and CDR2 is YNNKEL (reference sequence). Trimming cost V 3 bases and J 2 bases, with 11 bases left between them. The CDR3 runs to 15 residues. The chain's CDR3 is CASSQGPGGNQPQHF. The CDR3 DNA reads as TGTGCCAGCAGCCAGGGCCCCGGAGGCAATCAGCCCCAGCATTTT. Complete variable domain (other parts from reference TRBV3-1 and TRBJ1-5): DTAVSQTPKYLVTQMGNDKSIKCEQNLGHDTMYWYKQDSKKFLKIMFSYNNKELIINETVPNRFSPKSPDKAHLNLHINSLELGDSAVYFCASSQGPGGNQPQHFGDGTRLSIL.

This chain uses TRBV7-3 with TRBJ2-1; TRBD1 might be the D (6 bases). Germline V gene sequence: CDR1 SGHTA, CDR2 FQGTGA. Deletions cut 2 bases from V and 7 bases from J, with 6 bases between. This CDR3 spans 12 amino acids. The CDR3 here is CASSLGQNEQFF. The CDR3 region has the DNA TGTGCCAGCAGCTTAGGACAGAATGAGCAGTTCTTC.

The genes are TRBV15 and TRBJ1-2; no firm D call. Trimming took off 0 bases at V and 2 bases at J, with 7 bases between the two ends. The germline gives CDR1 LNHNV, CDR2 YYDKDF (reference sequence). The CDR3 has 14 residues. The DNA of the CDR3 is TGTGCCACCAGCAGAGATAGGGCGAACTATGGCTACACCTTC. It yields the protein CATSRDRANYGYTF. The full variable domain, its missing parts supplied by reference TRBV15 and TRBJ1-2, is DAMVIQNPRYQVTQFGKPVTLSCSQTLNHNVMYWYQQKSSQAPKLLFHYYDKDFNNEADTPDNFQSRRPNTSFCFLDIRSPGLGDTAMYLCATSRDRANYGYTFGSGTRLTVV.

V is TRBV20-1 and J is TRBJ1-2; tentative D call: TRBD1 (6 bases). Germline-derived CDR1 and CDR2 are DFQATT and SNEGSKA (reference sequence). The CDR3 runs to 13 residues. The V end lost 0 bases, the J end lost 8 bases, and 13 bases lay between the germline ends. The CDR3 nucleotides are TGCAGTGCTAGAGAAGGACAGTCGTGGGGCTACACCTTC. This sequence encodes CSAREGQSWGYTF.

This clonotype came up a few times. V usage is TRBV2 and J usage is TRBJ2-2; possibly TRBD2 for D (5 bases). The germline V gene encodes CDR1 SNHLY and CDR2 FYNNEI. V was clipped by 8 bases and J by 2 bases, with 12 bases between them. This CDR3 is built from 14 residues. The CDR3 sequence: CASQRGPNTGELFF. The DNA of the CDR3 is TGTGCCAGCCAAAGAGGGCCAAACACCGGGGAGCTGTTTTTT.

The V and J genes are TRBV6-5 and TRBJ1-5; TRBD1 matches 7 bases. The CDR3 is 13 amino acids. Trimming cost V 6 bases and J 7 bases; bases outside gene matches: 6. In germline, CDR1 is MNHEY, CDR2 SVGAGI. In nucleotides, the CDR3 is TGTGCCAGCAGCGTCCCGGGACAGCAGCCCCAGCATTTT. Translation gives CASSVPGQQPQHF.

V usage is TRBV3-1 and J usage is TRBJ2-1, with D tentatively TRBD2 (5 bases). Trimming stripped 0 bases from V and 6 bases from J, with 15 bases between. The CDR3 has 16 amino acids. CDR1 and CDR2 from the germline V gene are LGHDT and YNNKEL (reference sequence). The CDR3 is CASSQEGAGRRNEQFF. In nucleotides, the CDR3 is TGTGCCAGCAGCCAAGAAGGCGCGGGCCGACGCAATGAGCAGTTCTTC.

A note on this clonotype: A much larger clonotype is one base distant, so this may be a read error. V and J are TRBV9 and TRBJ2-3; 14 bases align to TRBD2. The V segment lost 5 bases and the J segment 4 bases; nucleotides outside the gene matches: 3. This CDR3 spans 15 amino acids. Germline CDR1 is SGDLS and CDR2 is YYNGEE. CDR3 loop: CASRRLAGGADTQYF. The DNA of the CDR3 is TGTGCCAGCAGAAGACTAGCGGGGGGGGCAGATACGCAGTATTTT.

Points on this clonotype: A much larger clone differs by one base, so this may be a read error. The J gene is TRBJ2-4, the V gene TRBV12-3 or TRBV12-4; D is perhaps TRBD1 (5 bases). The CDR3 is made up of 14 amino acids. Trimming cost V 5 bases and J 2 bases, with 10 bases left between them. The CDR3 reads CASSVRGTKNIQYF. CDR3 in DNA: TGTGCCAGCAGTGTAAGGGGAACCAAAAACATTCAGTACTTC.

The CDR3 nucleotides read TGCAGTGCTAGAGACCCCATTCTAGCATTGACCTACAATGAGCAGTTCTTC. Translating gives CSARDPILALTYNEQFF. The chain has TRBV20-1 and TRBJ2-1; weak D call: TRBD2 (5 bases). The CDR3 runs to 17 residues. Trimming took off 0 bases at V and 2 bases at J, with 17 bases between the two ends. Germline CDR1 DFQATT, CDR2 SNEGSKA (reference sequence).

As to this clonotype: Relative to the germline gene, one junction end is altered; a read error may explain this. The V and J genes are TRBV29-1 and TRBJ2-5, with TRBD2 identical over 8 bases. The better agreement between TRBJ2-7 and the DNA end casts doubt on the J call. Germline loops: CDR1 SQVTM, CDR2 ANQGSEA. The CDR3 covers 15 residues. CDR3 residues: CSVAAGEASSHEQYF. In nucleotides, the CDR3 is TGCAGCGTTGCAGCGGGGGAAGCTAGCTCCCACGAGCAGTACTTC.

This clonotype was detected ten times or more. This chain links TRBV5-6 with TRBJ2-1; no definite D call. Germline CDR1 reads SGHDT; CDR2 reads YYEEEE. V gave up 0 bases and J gave up 0 bases, with 7 bases separating them. CDR3 length: 15 residues. The CDR3 here is CASSLGPSSYNEQFF. In DNA, the CDR3 is TGTGCCAGCAGCTTGGGTCCTAGCTCCTACAATGAGCAGTTCTTC.

CDR3 bases: TGTGCCAGCAGCTTACTAGAGCCCTACAATGAGCAGTTCTTC. It translates to CASSLLEPYNEQFF. This chain connects TRBV7-9 to TRBJ2-1; D gene uncertain. In germline, CDR1 is SEHNR, CDR2 FQNEAQ (reference sequence). The germline V and J ends were trimmed by 2 bases and 2 bases, with 7 bases remaining between them. The length of the CDR3 is 14 residues.

This clonotype was recorded only once. The V gene is TRBV7-2, the J gene TRBJ1-3, with D possibly TRBD1 on 5 matching bases. V dropped 1 base and J dropped 4 bases, with 14 bases sitting between them. This CDR3 contains 16 residues. The germline gives CDR1 SGHTA, CDR2 FQGNSA. This chain's CDR3 is CASSLEVLRGGNTIYF. CDR3 nucleotides: TGTGCCAGCAGCTTAGAGGTGTTACGGGGGGGAAACACCATATATTTT.

This clonotype was observed a handful of times. V and J are TRBV2 and TRBJ1-5, with 9 bases identical to TRBD1. Germline values: CDR1 SNHLY, CDR2 FYNNEI. The length of the CDR3 is 15 residues. The J segment lost 6 bases and the V segment lost 1 base, leaving 4 bases of the junction unmatched. This CDR3 reads CASSEEETGGQPQHF. The CDR3 region has the DNA TGTGCCAGCAGTGAAGAAGAGACAGGGGGTCAGCCCCAGCATTTT.